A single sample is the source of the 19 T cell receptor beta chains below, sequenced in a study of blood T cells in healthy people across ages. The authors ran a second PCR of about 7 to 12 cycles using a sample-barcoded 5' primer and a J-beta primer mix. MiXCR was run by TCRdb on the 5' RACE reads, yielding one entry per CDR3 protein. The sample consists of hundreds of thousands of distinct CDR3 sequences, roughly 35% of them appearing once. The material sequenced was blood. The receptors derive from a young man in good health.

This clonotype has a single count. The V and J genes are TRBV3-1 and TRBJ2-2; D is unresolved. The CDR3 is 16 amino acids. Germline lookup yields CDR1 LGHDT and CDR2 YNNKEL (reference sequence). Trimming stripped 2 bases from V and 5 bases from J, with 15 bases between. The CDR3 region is CASSQIKRDKTGELFF. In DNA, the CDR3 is TGTGCCAGCAGCCAAATAAAGCGAGACAAAACCGGGGAGCTGTTTTTT.

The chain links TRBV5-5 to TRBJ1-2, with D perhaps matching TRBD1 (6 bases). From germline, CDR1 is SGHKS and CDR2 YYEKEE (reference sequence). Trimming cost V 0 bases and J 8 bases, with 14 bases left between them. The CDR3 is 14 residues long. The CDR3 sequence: CASSLEARGGGYTF. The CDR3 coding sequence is TGTGCCAGCAGCTTGGAGGCCAGGGGAGGCGGCTACACCTTC.

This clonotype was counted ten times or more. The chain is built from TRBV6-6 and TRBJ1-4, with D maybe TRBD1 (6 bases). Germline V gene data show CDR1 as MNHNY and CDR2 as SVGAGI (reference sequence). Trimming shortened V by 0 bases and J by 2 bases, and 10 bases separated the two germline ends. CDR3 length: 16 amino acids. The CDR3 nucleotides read TGTGCCAGCAGTTACTCGCGGGGGCGGACTAATGAAAAACTGTTTTTT. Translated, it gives CASSYSRGRTNEKLFF.

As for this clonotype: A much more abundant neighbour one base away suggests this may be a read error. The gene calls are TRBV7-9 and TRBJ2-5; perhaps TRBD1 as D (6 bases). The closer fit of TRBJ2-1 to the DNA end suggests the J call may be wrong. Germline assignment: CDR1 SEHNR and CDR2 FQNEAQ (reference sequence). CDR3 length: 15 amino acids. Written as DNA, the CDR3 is TGTGCCAGCAGCGAGGGGACACTGGTTCAAGAGACCCAGTTCTTC. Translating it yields CASSEGTLVQETQFF.

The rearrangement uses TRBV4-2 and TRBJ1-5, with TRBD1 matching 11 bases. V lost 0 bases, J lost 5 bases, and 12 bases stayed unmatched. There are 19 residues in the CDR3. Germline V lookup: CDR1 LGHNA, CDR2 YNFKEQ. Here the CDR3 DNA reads TGTGCCAGCAGCCAAGAGTTGGGGGACAGGGGGGAAGGGGATCAGCCCCAGCATTTT. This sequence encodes CASSQELGDRGEGDQPQHF.

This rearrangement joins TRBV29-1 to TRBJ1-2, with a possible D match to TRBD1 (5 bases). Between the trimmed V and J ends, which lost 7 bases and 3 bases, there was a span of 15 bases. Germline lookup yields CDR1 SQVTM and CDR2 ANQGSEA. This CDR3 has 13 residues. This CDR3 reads CSGRTGGDYGYTF. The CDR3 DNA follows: TGCAGCGGAAGGACCGGAGGGGACTATGGCTACACCTTC.

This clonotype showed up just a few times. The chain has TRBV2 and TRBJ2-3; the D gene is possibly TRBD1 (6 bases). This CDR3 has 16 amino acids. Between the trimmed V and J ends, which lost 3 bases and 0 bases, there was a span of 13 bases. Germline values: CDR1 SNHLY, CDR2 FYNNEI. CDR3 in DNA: TGTGCCAGCAGTGAGTTTGTACAGGGAAGCACAGATACGCAGTATTTT. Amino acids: CASSEFVQGSTDTQYF. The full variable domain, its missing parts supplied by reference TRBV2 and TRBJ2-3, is EPEVTQTPSHQVTQMGQEVILRCVPISNHLYFYWYRQILGQKVEFLVSFYNNEISEKSEIFDDQFSVERPDGSNFTLKIRSTKLEDSAMYFCASSEFVQGSTDTQYFGPGTRLTVL.

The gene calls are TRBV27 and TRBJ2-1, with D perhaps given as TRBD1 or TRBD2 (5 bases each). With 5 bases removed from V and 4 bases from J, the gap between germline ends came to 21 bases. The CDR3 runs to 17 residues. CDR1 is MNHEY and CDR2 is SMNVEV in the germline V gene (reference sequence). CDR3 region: CASSHIPHGTEYNEQFF. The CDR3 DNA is TGTGCCAGCAGTCATATACCTCACGGGACGGAATACAATGAGCAGTTCTTC.

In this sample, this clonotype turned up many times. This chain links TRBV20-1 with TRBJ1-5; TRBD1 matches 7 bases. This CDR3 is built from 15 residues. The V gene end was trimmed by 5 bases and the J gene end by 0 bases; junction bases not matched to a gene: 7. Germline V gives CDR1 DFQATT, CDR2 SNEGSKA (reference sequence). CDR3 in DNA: TGCAGTGCTGCCACAGGGGCAGATAGCAATCAGCCCCAGCATTTT. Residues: CSAATGADSNQPQHF.

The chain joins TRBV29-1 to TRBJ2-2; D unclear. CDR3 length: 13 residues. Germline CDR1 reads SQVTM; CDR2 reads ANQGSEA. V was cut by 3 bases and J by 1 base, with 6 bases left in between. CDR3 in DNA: TGCAGCGTTGACACGGAGAACACCGGGGAGCTGTTTTTT. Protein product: CSVDTENTGELFF.

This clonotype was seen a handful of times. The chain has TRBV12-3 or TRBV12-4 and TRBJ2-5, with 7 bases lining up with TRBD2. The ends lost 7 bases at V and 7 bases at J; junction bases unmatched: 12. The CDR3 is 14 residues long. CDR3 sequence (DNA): TGTGCCAGCACCCAAACGACTAGCATCGGGACCCAGTACTTC. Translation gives CASTQTTSIGTQYF.

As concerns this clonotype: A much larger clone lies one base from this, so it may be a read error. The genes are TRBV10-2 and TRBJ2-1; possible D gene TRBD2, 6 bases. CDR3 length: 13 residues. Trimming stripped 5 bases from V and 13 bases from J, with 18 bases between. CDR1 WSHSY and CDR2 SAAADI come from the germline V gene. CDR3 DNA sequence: TGCGCCAGCAGTCGGGGGTTGGGGGAGACCCAGTTCTTC. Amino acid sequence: CASSRGLGETQFF.

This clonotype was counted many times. CDR3 in DNA: TGTGCCAGCAGTTTAGTAGGGAAGGGGGATACGCAGTATTTT. Translation gives CASSLVGKGDTQYF. This chain uses TRBV12-3 or TRBV12-4 with TRBJ2-3; D is perhaps TRBD1 (5 bases). With 1 base removed from V and 6 bases from J, the gap between germline ends came to 11 bases. There are 14 residues in the CDR3.

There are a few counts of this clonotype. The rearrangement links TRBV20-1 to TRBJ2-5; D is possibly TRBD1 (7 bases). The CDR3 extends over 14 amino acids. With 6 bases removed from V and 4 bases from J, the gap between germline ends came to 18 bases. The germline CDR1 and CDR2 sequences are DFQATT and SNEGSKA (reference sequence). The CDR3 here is CSADGTAGLETQYF. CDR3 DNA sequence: TGCAGTGCGGACGGGACAGCGGGTCTAGAGACCCAGTACTTC.

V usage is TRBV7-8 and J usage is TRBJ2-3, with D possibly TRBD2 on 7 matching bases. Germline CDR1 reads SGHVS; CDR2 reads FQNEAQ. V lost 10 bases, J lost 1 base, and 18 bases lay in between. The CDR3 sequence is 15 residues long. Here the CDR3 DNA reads TGTGCCACCCAGAGGGGGGGCCGCGGCACAGATACGCAGTATTTT. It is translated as CATQRGGRGTDTQYF.

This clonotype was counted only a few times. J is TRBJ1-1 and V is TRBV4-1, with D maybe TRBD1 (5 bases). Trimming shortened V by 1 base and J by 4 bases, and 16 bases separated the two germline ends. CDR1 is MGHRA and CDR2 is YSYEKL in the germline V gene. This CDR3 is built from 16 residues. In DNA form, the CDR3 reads TGCGCCAGCAGCCAAGGCTCGCGGGGCGCAGGCACTGAAGCTTTCTTT. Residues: CASSQGSRGAGTEAFF.

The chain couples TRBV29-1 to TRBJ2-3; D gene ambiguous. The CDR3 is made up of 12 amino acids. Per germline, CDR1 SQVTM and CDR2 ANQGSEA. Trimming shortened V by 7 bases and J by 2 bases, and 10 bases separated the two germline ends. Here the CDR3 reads CSAVITTDTQYF. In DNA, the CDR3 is TGCAGCGCGGTAATCACCACAGATACGCAGTATTTT.

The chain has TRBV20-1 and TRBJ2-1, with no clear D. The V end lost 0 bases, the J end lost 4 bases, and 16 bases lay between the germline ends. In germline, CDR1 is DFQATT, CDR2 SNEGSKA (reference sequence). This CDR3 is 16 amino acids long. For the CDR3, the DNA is TGCAGTGCTAGAGATCGAGCGTATCTATTATACAATGAGCAGTTCTTC. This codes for CSARDRAYLLYNEQFF.

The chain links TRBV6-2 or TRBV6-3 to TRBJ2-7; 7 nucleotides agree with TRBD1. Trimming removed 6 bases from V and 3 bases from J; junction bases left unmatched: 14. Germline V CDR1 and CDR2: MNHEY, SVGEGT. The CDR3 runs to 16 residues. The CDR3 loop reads CASSRLTGRYYYEQYF. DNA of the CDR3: TGTGCCAGCAGCCGATTGACAGGGCGCTATTACTACGAGCAGTACTTC.